These 19 T cell receptor beta chains share one sample of origin, sequenced in a study of OX40 agonist ivuxolimab in advanced cancers. Sequencing used immunoSEQ multiplex PCR; TCRdb keeps in-frame clones, though not all of them. The sample lists about 86,000 clones, around 90% occurring once. This material consisted of CD4+ or CD8+ T cells sorted from blood, taken in a trial of the OX40 agonist ivuxolimab. These receptors all come from an adult with an advanced solid tumor such as melanoma, head and neck, liver or kidney cancer.

This sequence joins TRBV4-1 and TRBJ2-6; TRBD1 matches at 9 bases. The J segment lost 0 bases and the V segment lost 4 bases, leaving 4 bases of the junction unmatched. Looked up from germline, CDR1 is MGHRA and CDR2 is YSYEKL. CDR3 size: 17 residues. The CDR3 loop is CASSRGTGNSGANVLTF. The CDR3 coding sequence is TGCGCCAGCAGCCGGGGGACAGGGAACTCTGGGGCCAACGTCCTGACTTTC.

The chain couples TRBV28 to TRBJ2-7; 8 bases agree with TRBD1. V gave up 4 bases and J gave up 2 bases; unmatched junction bases: 16. The CDR3 runs to 18 residues. Germline V gives CDR1 MDHEN, CDR2 SYDVKM. CDR3 residues: CASSYPRLGGQGAYEQYF. DNA of the CDR3: TGTGCCAGCAGTTACCCCAGGCTAGGCGGACAGGGCGCCTACGAGCAGTACTTC.

This sequence joins TRBV5-1 and TRBJ2-5; 9 positions match TRBD2. CDR3 length: 15 amino acids. Germline V gene data show CDR1 as SGHRS and CDR2 as YFSETQ. V gave up 1 base and J gave up 3 bases; unmatched junction bases: 4. DNA of the CDR3: TGCGCCAGCAGCTTGACTCTAGCGGGGAAAGAGACCCAGTACTTC. Amino acid sequence: CASSLTLAGKETQYF.

The V and J genes are TRBV5-1 and TRBJ1-1, with 7 bases lining up with TRBD1. V lost 0 bases to trimming and J lost 0 bases; unmatched junction nucleotides: 5. CDR1 and CDR2 from the germline V gene are SGHRS and YFSETQ. This CDR3 has 16 amino acids. The CDR3 DNA follows: TGCGCCAGCAGCTTGGCAGGGGGGCTTATGAACACTGAAGCTTTCTTT. As protein: CASSLAGGLMNTEAFF.

The chain uses TRBV7-2 and TRBJ2-7, with 10 bases lining up with TRBD2. V lost 7 bases, J lost 0 bases, and 9 bases stayed unmatched. The CDR3 totals 16 residues. Germline CDR1 is SGHTA and CDR2 is FQGNSA. In nucleotides, the CDR3 is TGTGCCAGCACCCGGTATAGCGGGAGGACCTCCTACGAGCAGTACTTC. Its protein is CASTRYSGRTSYEQYF.

The chain carries TRBV19 and TRBJ2-3; either TRBD1 or TRBD2 may supply D (5 bases each). This CDR3 is 14 amino acids long. The ends were cut back, 8 bases at V and 2 bases at J, with 14 bases in the middle. The germline V gene encodes CDR1 LNHDA and CDR2 SQIVND (reference sequence). The CDR3 is CASSSRDLTDTQYF. The CDR3 nucleotides read TGTGCCAGTTCTTCCCGGGACCTCACAGATACGCAGTATTTT.

V is TRBV9 and J is TRBJ1-6, with TRBD1 identical over 10 bases. Trimming took 4 bases from V and 9 from J; bases not matched to a gene: 7. The CDR3 length is 15 residues. Germline assignment: CDR1 SGDLS and CDR2 YYNGEE. The CDR3 spells CASSSRTGGPSPLHF. DNA of the CDR3: TGTGCCAGCAGCTCCCGGACAGGGGGACCTTCACCCCTCCACTTT. Using reference TRBV9 and TRBJ1-6 for the parts outside the CDR3, the full variable domain is DSGVTQTPKHLITATGQRVTLRCSPRSGDLSVYWYQQSLDQGLQFLIQYYNGEERAKGNILERFSAQQFPDLHSELNLSSLELGDSALYFCASSSRTGGPSPLHFGNGTRLTVT.

The chain uses TRBV6-6 and TRBJ1-5; TRBD1 is a possible D gene (6 bases). The CDR3 spans 13 residues. The germline gives CDR1 MNHNY, CDR2 SVGAGI (reference sequence). Between the trimmed V and J ends, which lost 6 bases and 3 bases, there was a span of 9 bases. DNA of the CDR3: TGTGCCAGCAGGGGACACCTCAATCAGCCCCAGCATTTT. Encoded protein: CASRGHLNQPQHF.

This rearrangement joins TRBV7-2 to TRBJ1-5; 8 bases are shared with TRBD1. Per the germline V gene, CDR1 is SGHTA and CDR2 is FQGNSA. The V gene end was trimmed by 5 bases and the J gene end by 4 bases; junction bases not matched to a gene: 13. The CDR3 sequence is 17 residues long. The CDR3 DNA sequence: TGTGCCAGCAGCCACCCACCTGGGACAGGTTTAAATCAGCCCCAGCATTTT. It yields the protein CASSHPPGTGLNQPQHF.

This clone was seen only once. The V and J genes are TRBV29-1 and TRBJ2-1, with 15 bases matching TRBD2. CDR1 and CDR2 from the germline V gene are SQVTM and ANQGSEA. The CDR3 extends over 15 amino acids. Trimming cost V 4 bases and J 5 bases; bases outside gene matches: 3. CDR3 DNA: TGCAGCGTTGGGACTAGCGGGGGGGCCCACAATGAGCAGTTCTTC. Protein: CSVGTSGGAHNEQFF.

The rearrangement joins TRBV5-4 to TRBJ1-4; possibly TRBD1 for D (5 bases). The CDR3 length is 14 residues. Germline CDR1 SGHNT, CDR2 YYREEE (reference sequence). The ends were cut back, 4 bases at V and 6 bases at J, with 13 bases in the middle. CDR3 bases: TGTGCCAGCAGCCAGCAGGGCGGGGATGAAAAACTGTTTTTT. It codes for CASSQQGGDEKLFF.

The chain carries TRBV28 and TRBJ1-2; D may be TRBD1 (6 bases). The ends were cut back, 7 bases at V and 4 bases at J, with 16 bases in the middle. This CDR3 is built from 14 residues. Germline values: CDR1 MDHEN, CDR2 SYDVKM. The CDR3 sequence: CASTLTQGSYGYTF. CDR3 nucleotides: TGTGCCAGCACCCTGACCCAGGGGAGCTATGGCTACACCTTC.

This clone was observed many times. This chain connects TRBV4-2 to TRBJ1-5, with D possibly TRBD1 on 6 matching bases. Germline lookup yields CDR1 LGHNA and CDR2 YNFKEQ. V lost 4 bases and J lost 0, with 16 bases in between. The CDR3 extends over 17 amino acids. DNA of the CDR3: TGTGCCAGCAGCCCCTCGAGGGACAAGACTAGCAATCAGCCCCAGCATTTT. This codes for CASSPSRDKTSNQPQHF.

The chain couples TRBV7-2 to TRBJ2-7; D call uncertain. This CDR3 has 14 residues. Trimming removed 6 bases at V and 0 bases at J, with 12 bases between. From germline, CDR1 is SGHTA and CDR2 FQGNSA. In DNA, the CDR3 is TGTGCCAGCAGTCCAGGTCCCAGCTCCTACGAGCAGTACTTC. Encoded protein: CASSPGPSSYEQYF.

This chain links TRBV19 with TRBJ1-1, with D tentatively TRBD1 (5 bases). Looked up from germline, CDR1 is LNHDA and CDR2 is SQIVND (reference sequence). The CDR3 consists of 13 residues. Trimming pared 3 bases from V and 1 base from J, leaving 6 bases between. CDR3 in DNA: TGTGCCAGTAGTATTAGGGGGAACACTGAAGCTTTCTTT. Encoded protein: CASSIRGNTEAFF.

This clone was picked up a small number of times. The chain employs TRBV2 and TRBJ1-5; 7 nucleotides align to TRBD1. The germline V gene has CDR1 SNHLY and CDR2 FYNNEI. J was trimmed by 3 bases and V by 7 bases; bases with no gene match: 3. CDR3 length equals 13 residues. Written as DNA, the CDR3 is TGTGCCAGCAATCAGGGGGACAATCAGCCCCAGCATTTT. The encoded protein is CASNQGDNQPQHF.

The chain uses TRBV9 and TRBJ2-3; the match to TRBD2 covers 7 bases. Looked up from germline, CDR1 is SGDLS and CDR2 is YYNGEE. V shed 3 bases and J 6 bases; nucleotides not matched to a gene: 7. The length of the CDR3 is 14 residues. CDR3: CASSARTSADTQYF. The CDR3, as DNA: TGTGCCAGCAGCGCCAGGACTAGTGCGGATACGCAGTATTTT.

The genes are TRBV5-1 and TRBJ2-2; D gene unclear. V dropped 4 bases and J dropped 1 base, with 14 bases sitting between them. The CDR3 totals 16 residues. Germline CDR1 SGHRS, CDR2 YFSETQ. The DNA for the CDR3 is TGCGCCAGCAGCCGTCCCTCGCCGCAGAACACCGGGGAGCTGTTTTTT. Amino acid sequence: CASSRPSPQNTGELFF.

The chain employs TRBV7-8 and TRBJ2-7; D is possibly TRBD1 (6 bases). Deletions cut 0 bases from V and 5 bases from J, with 11 bases between. Germline lookup yields CDR1 SGHVS and CDR2 FQNEAQ. This CDR3 region has 14 residues. CDR3 sequence (DNA): TGTGCCAGCAGCTTAGCGCAGGGGTTGGACGAGCAGTACTTC. This translates into CASSLAQGLDEQYF.